Included here is one T cell receptor beta chain sequence, with context. The antigen is undetermined. Losses at the gene ends were 5 bases for V and 5 bases for J; bases not matched to a gene: 11. The CDR3 length is 15 residues. Germline CDR1 and CDR2: PRHDT and FYEKMQ (reference sequence). The source of the sample is a study of vaccination effects on CD4 cells after COVID-19. Culture lasted approximately 10 days before CD4+ T cell isolation. Either the mRNA-1273 or the BNT162b2 vaccine was given to participants as two doses. Assay used: immunoSEQ multiplex PCR; TCRdb lists only in-frame clones, some missing. The profile shows about 47,000 clones, under 80% of them singletons.

The specimen was CD4+ T cells from PBMCs cultured without peptide, collected after COVID-19 vaccination. This sequence originates from a human donor who received a COVID-19 vaccine. This chain joins TRBV13 and TRBJ2-7, with 8 bases identical to TRBD1. The CDR3 region is CASSVYGTGADEQYF. The CDR3 DNA sequence: TGTGCCAGCAGCGTGTACGGGACAGGAGCGGACGAGCAGTACTTC.